These 14 T cell receptor beta chains share one sample of origin, sequenced in a study of T cell clusters in autoimmune cytopenias (dated by TCRdb to about 2019). The instrument given in TCRdb is Illumina MiSeq. To amplify TRB rearrangements, a touch-down multiplex PCR protocol was run with the TRB-A and TRB-B primer pools combined in a single tube. The reads were reprocessed in TCRdb, with one entry per CDR3 protein sequence and no accompanying DNA. The sample table gives approximately 6,600 distinct CDR3 sequences. The ten most abundant clones make up under 6.5% of the sample. Per sample, about 250 ng of peripheral blood genomic DNA, 35,000 to 45,000 genome equivalents, was used for TRB amplification. The sequenced sample was peripheral blood. These receptors were obtained from a human donor with an autoimmune cytopenia or autoimmune hepatitis (not recorded which).

This chain joins TRBV18 and TRBJ1-1; TCRdb returns TRBD1, unconfirmable since there is no DNA. From germline, CDR1 is KGHSH and CDR2 LQKENI. The CDR3 totals 13 residues. The CDR3 region is CASSPSLNTEAFF.

This clonotype is identified as medium-sized from frequency. This sequence joins TRBV5-6 and TRBJ1-5; TCRdb returns TRBD1, unconfirmable since there is no DNA. The CDR3 extends over 16 amino acids. Germline CDR1 SGHDT, CDR2 YYEEEE. CDR3 residues: CASSLWGGYSNQPQHF. The whole variable domain, filled in from reference TRBV5-6 and TRBJ1-5, reads DAGVTQSPTHLIKTRGQQVTLRCSPKSGHDTVSWYQQALGQGPQFIFQYYEEEERQRGNFPDRFSGHQFPNYSSELNVNALLLGDSALYLCASSLWGGYSNQPQHFGDGTRLSIL.

In terms of frequency, this clonotype is medium-sized. The genes are TRBV5-4 and TRBJ1-3; TCRdb's D call of TRBD1 is untestable without DNA. Germline-derived CDR1 and CDR2 are SGHNT and YYREEE (reference sequence). The CDR3 is made up of 14 amino acids. CDR3: CASSLAGPGNTIYF.

This clonotype shows up as medium-sized by frequency. The CDR3: CASSPWASGTYEQYF. The chain links TRBV6-5 to TRBJ2-7; TCRdb calls TRBD2, which cannot be checked without DNA. This CDR3 contains 15 residues. CDR1 is MNHEY, CDR2 SVGAGI, per germline.

According to its frequency, this clonotype is medium-sized. This chain joins TRBV12-3 or TRBV12-4 and TRBJ1-2. The CDR3 is made up of 13 amino acids. The chain's CDR3 is CASSLMSNYGYTF.

The rearrangement links TRBV4-1 to TRBJ1-2; TCRdb picks TRBD1, but there is no DNA to check that call. The CDR3 is 14 amino acids. Per germline, CDR1 MGHRA and CDR2 YSYEKL. CDR3 loop: CASSQETRGLGYTF.

Measured by frequency, this clonotype is medium-sized. This chain uses TRBV19 with TRBJ1-2; without DNA, the TCRdb call of TRBD1 cannot be checked. This CDR3 region has 16 residues. CDR1 LNHDA and CDR2 SQIVND come from the germline V gene (reference sequence). CDR3 residues: CASSIVGATVGYGYTF.

This sequence joins TRBV21-1 and TRBJ2-2; TCRdb names TRBD2, which stays unverified in the absence of DNA. TRBV21-1 is flagged as a pseudogene. The CDR3 contains 16 residues. CDR3 sequence reads: CASSTRGDSNTGELFF.

V and J are TRBV7-2 and TRBJ2-7; TCRdb's D gene call, TRBD1, goes unchecked for lack of DNA. The CDR3 extends over 14 amino acids. Per germline, CDR1 SGHTA and CDR2 FQGNSA. This chain's CDR3 is CAIDSLDRVSEQYF.

The chain couples TRBV5-1 to TRBJ1-2; TCRdb picks TRBD1, but there is no DNA to check that call. The CDR3 consists of 13 residues. From germline, CDR1 is SGHRS and CDR2 YFSETQ. The CDR3 loop reads CASRGTGFYGYTF. Full variable domain (rest looked up from reference TRBV5-1 and TRBJ1-2): KAGVTQTPRYLIKTRGQQVTLSCSPISGHRSVSWYQQTPGQGLQFLFEYFSETQRNKGNFPGRFSGRQFSNSRSEMNVSTLELGDSALYLCASRGTGFYGYTFGSGTRLTVV.

This clonotype registers medium-sized (0.01 to 0.1%) by frequency. The chain joins TRBV12-3 or TRBV12-4 to TRBJ1-4; lacking DNA, the TRBD1 call made by TCRdb goes unchecked. The CDR3 spans 17 residues. This chain's CDR3 is CASSLSYRTGFNEKLFF.

The chain links TRBV18 to TRBJ2-1; lacking DNA, the TRBD2 call made by TCRdb goes unchecked. The CDR3 contains 15 residues. In germline, CDR1 is KGHSH, CDR2 LQKENI. CDR3 sequence reads: CASSPWTSGDNEQFF.

This clonotype registers medium-sized by frequency. This rearrangement joins TRBV6-6 to TRBJ1-5; absent DNA, TCRdb's TRBD1 call cannot be checked. Germline lookup yields CDR1 MNHNY and CDR2 SVGAGI (reference sequence). This CDR3 spans 13 amino acids. This CDR3 is CASSYPGARPQHF.

Judged by frequency, this clonotype is medium-sized. The CDR3 spells CASSYSRPTGARGTEAFF. The chain recombines TRBV6-5 with TRBJ1-1; the TRBD1 assignment by TCRdb is unverifiable without DNA. Germline-derived CDR1 and CDR2 are MNHEY and SVGAGI. The CDR3 spans 18 residues.